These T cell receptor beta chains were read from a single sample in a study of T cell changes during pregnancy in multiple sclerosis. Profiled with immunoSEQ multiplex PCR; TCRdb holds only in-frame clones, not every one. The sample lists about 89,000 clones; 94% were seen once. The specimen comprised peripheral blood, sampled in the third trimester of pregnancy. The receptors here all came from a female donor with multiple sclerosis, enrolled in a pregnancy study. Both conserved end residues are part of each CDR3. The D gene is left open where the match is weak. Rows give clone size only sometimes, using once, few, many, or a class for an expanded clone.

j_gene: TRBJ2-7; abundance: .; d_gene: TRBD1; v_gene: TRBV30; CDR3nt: TGTGCCTGGAGTTCAGGGGGCTACTACGAGCAGTACTTC; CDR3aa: CAWSSGGYYEQYF
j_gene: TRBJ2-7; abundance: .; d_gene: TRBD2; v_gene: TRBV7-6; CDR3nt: TGTGCCAGCAGCAAAGGACTAGCGGGGAGCACCTACGAGCAGTACTTC; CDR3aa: CASSKGLAGSTYEQYF
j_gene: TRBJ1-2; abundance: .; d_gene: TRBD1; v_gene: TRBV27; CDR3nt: TGTGCCAGCAGTCCCAGGGGGCCAGGCTATGGCTACACCTTC; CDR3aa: CASSPRGPGYGYTF
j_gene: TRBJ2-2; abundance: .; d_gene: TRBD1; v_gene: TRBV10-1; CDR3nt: TGCGCCACTAATTCAGGAATGGACAGGGGTGCCGGGGAGCTGTTTTTT; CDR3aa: CATNSGMDRGAGELFF
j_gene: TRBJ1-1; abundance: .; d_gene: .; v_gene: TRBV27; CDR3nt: TGTGCCAGCAGCCTAGGGCCGGGAGTAGTGGAAGCTTTCTTT; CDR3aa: CASSLGPGVVEAFF
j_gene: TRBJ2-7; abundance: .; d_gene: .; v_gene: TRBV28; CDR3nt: TGTGCCAGCAGTTATAGCTCCTACGAGCAGTACTTC; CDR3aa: CASSYSSYEQYF
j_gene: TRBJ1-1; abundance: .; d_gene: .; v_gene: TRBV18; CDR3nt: TGTGCCAGCTCACAGCGGGGAGGGGGTGAAGCTTTCTTT; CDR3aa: CASSQRGGGEAFF
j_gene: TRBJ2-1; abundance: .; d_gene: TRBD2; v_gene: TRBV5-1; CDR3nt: TGCGCCAGCAACCTAGCGGACAATGAGCAGTTCTTC; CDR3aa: CASNLADNEQFF
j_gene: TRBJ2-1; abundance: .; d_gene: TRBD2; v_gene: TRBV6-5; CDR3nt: TGTGCCAGCAGTCCACTAGCGGGATTAGACAATGAGCAGTTCTTC; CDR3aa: CASSPLAGLDNEQFF
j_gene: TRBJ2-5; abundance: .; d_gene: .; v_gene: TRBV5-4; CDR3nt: TGTGCCAGCAGCCCAGGGATTGAACAAGAGACCCAGTACTTC; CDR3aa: CASSPGIEQETQYF
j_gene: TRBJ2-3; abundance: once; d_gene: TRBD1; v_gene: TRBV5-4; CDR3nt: TGTGCCAGCCTCCGACAGGGGGAACTCCGCACAGATACGCAGTATTTT; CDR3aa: CASLRQGELRTDTQYF
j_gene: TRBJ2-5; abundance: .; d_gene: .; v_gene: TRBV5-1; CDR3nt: TGCGCCAGCAGCTTTCAGTCCGAAGAGACCCAGTACTTC; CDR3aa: CASSFQSEETQYF
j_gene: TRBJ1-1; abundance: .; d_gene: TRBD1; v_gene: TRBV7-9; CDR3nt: TGTGCCAGCAGCCCCGGGACAGGGCCCACTGAAGCTTTCTTT; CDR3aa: CASSPGTGPTEAFF
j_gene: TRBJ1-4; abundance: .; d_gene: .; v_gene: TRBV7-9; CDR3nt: TGTGCCAGCAGCTTGCAGGGGAAGGCTAATGAAAAACTGTTTTTT; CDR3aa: CASSLQGKANEKLFF
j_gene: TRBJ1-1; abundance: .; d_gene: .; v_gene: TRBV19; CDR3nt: TGTGCCAGTAGTGTCAAAGGGGACACTGAAGCTTTCTTT; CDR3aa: CASSVKGDTEAFF
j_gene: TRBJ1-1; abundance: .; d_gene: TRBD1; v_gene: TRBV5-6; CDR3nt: TGTGCCAGCATCCCTTCCAGGGGGCTGAACACTGAAGCTTTCTTT; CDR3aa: CASIPSRGLNTEAFF
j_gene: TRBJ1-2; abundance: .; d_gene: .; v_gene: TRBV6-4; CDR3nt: TGTGCCACCTCACCCACAGGGCTTGGCTATGGCTACACCTTC; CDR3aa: CATSPTGLGYGYTF
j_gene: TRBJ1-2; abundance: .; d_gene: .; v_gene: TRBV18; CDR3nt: TGTGCCAGCTCACCACAGACAGACCCTAACTATGGCTACACCTTC; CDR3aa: CASSPQTDPNYGYTF
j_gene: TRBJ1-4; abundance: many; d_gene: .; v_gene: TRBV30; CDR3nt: TGTGCCTGGAGTGTACTGGTAGAAAAACTGTTTTTT; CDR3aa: CAWSVLVEKLFF
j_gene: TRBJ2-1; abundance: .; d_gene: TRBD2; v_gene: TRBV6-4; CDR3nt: TGTGCCAGCAGCGGGACTAGCGGTCCCTACAATGAGCAGTTCTTC; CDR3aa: CASSGTSGPYNEQFF
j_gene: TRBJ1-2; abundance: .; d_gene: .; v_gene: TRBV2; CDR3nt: TGTGCCAGCAGTGAATGGTTGGGGGGGCCCTGGAATGGCTACACCTTC; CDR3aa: CASSEWLGGPWNGYTF
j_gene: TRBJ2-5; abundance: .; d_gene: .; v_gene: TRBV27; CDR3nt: TGTGCCAGCAGCCCCCATGGACAACAAGAGACCCAGTACTTC; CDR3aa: CASSPHGQQETQYF
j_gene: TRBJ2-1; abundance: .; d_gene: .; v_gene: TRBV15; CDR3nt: TGTGCCACCAGCAGAGTGGGGGCGGGCAATGAGCAGTTCTTC; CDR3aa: CATSRVGAGNEQFF
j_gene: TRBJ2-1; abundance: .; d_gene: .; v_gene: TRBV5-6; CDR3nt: TGTGCCAGCAGCCAGGACACGAAGCAGTTCTTC; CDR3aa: CASSQDTKQFF
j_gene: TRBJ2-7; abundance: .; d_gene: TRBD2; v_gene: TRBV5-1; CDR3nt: TGCGCCAGCAGCTTCCTCGGGGGGGCCGGTGTCCCCTACGAGCAGTACTTC; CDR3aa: CASSFLGGAGVPYEQYF
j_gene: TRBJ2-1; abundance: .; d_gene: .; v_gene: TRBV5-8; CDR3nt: TGTGCCAGCAGCTTAATGAGCGGGCTACAGCGGGAGCAGTTCTTC; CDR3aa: CASSLMSGLQREQFF
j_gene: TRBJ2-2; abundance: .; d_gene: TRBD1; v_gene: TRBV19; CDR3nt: TGTGCCAGTACCGACCCCTACAGGGGTGACACCGGGGAGCTGTTTTTT; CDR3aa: CASTDPYRGDTGELFF
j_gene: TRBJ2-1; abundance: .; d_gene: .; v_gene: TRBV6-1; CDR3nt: TGTGCCAGCCTCCCTCTAGGCTCCTACAATGAGCAGTTCTTC; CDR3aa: CASLPLGSYNEQFF
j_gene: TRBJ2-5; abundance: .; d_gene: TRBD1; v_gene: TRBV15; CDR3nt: TGTGCCACCAGCAGAGATCCCCCGGGACAGGTAAAAGAGACCCAGTACTTC; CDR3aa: CATSRDPPGQVKETQYF
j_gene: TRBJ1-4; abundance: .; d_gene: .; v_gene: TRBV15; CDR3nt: TGTGCCACCAGCAGAGGGCGCGGGCTGAATGAAAAACTGTTTTTT; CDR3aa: CATSRGRGLNEKLFF
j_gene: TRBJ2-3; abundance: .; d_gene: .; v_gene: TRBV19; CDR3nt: TGTGCCAGTAGTACGCGGACAGCCCAAGATACGCAGTATTTT; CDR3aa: CASSTRTAQDTQYF
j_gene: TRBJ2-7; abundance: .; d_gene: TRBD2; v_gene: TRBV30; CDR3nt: TGTGCCTGGAGTCCCCCCCCCAGGCTAGCGGTCACCTACGAGCAGTACTTC; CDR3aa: CAWSPPPRLAVTYEQYF
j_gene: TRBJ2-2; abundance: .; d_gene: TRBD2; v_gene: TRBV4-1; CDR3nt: TGCGCCAGCAGCCAAACCGAGACTAGCGGGAGGGCTAGGATCACCGGGGAGCTGTTTTTT; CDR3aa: CASSQTETSGRARITGELFF
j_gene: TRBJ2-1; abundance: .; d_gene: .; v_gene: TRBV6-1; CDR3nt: TGTGCCAGCAGTGACATGACTCACAATGAGCAGTTCTTC; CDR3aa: CASSDMTHNEQFF
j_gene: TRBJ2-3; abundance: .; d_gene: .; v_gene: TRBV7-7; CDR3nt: TGTGCCAGCAGCCTCGATAAAGGGGTAACAGATACGCAGTATTTT; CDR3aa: CASSLDKGVTDTQYF
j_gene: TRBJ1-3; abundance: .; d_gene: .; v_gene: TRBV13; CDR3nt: TGTGCCAGCAGCTTAGGCCTCCGGGGAGCAAACACCATATATTTT; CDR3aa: CASSLGLRGANTIYF
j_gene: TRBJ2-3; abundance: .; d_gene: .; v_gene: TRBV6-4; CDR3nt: TGTGCCAGCAGCCGGACAGCCTTCACAGATACGCAGTATTTT; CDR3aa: CASSRTAFTDTQYF
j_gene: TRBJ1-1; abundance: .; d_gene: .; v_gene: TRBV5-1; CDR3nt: TGCGCCAGCAGCTTGGTAGGGGCGGGGGACACTGAAGCTTTCTTT; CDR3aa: CASSLVGAGDTEAFF
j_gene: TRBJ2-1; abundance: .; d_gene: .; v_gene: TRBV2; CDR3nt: TGTGCCAGCAACGGACTCTCACGTAGTGGTGGTGAGCAGTTCTTC; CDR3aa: CASNGLSRSGGEQFF
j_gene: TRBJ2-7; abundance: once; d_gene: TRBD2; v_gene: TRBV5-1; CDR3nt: TGCGCCAGCAGCCCGGGGACTAGCGGCCTATACGAGCAGTACTTC; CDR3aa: CASSPGTSGLYEQYF
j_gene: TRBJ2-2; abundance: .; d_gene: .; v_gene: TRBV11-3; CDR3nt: TGTGCCAGCAGCTTCCAGGGATTCTCCGGGGAGCTGTTTTTT; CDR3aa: CASSFQGFSGELFF
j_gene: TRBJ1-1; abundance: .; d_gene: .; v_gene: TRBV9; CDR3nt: .; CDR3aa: CASSVGGGAVQVF
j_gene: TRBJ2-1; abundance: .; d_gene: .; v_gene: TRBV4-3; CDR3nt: TGCGCCAGCAGCGATGAGGGAAGCTCCTACAATGAGCAGTTCTTC; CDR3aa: CASSDEGSSYNEQFF
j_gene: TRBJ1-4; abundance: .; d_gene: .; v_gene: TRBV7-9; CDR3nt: TGTGCCAGCAGCTTAGGCGGGTGGCAGTTTAATGAAAAACTGTTTTTT; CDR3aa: CASSLGGWQFNEKLFF
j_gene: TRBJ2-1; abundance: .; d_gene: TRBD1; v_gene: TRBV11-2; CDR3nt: TGTGCCAGCAGCCGAAGGCGGGACAGGGTAGTCCATGAGCAGTTCTTC; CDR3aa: CASSRRRDRVVHEQFF
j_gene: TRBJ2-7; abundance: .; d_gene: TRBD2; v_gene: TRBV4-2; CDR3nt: TGTGCCAGCAGCCAAGATTCCGAACTAACGCGACTAGCGCCCTACTCCTACGAGCAGTACTTC; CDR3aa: CASSQDSELTRLAPYSYEQYF